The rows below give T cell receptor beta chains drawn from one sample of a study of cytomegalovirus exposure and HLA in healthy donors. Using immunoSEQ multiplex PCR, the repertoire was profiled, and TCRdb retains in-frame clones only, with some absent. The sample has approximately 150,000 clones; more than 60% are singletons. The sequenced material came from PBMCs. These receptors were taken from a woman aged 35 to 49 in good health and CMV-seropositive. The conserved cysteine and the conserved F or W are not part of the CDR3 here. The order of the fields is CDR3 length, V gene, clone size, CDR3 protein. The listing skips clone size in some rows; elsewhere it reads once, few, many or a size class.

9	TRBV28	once	VVRGGLGAF
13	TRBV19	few	ASSIDSSGANVLT
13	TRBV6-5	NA	ASSYQTSPPYEQY
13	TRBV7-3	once	ASSSTGIDDNEQF
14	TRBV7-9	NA	SSSSVAGDRQETQY
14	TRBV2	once	ASSDRFSSSYNEQF
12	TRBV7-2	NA	ASSSGGSSYEQY
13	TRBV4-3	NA	ASSDRRSSYNEQF
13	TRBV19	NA	ASTPGTGNDYEQY
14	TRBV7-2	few	ASSLEPADSNYGYT
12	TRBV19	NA	ASSPGQGTYEQY
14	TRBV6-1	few	ASSGFLTGKTYEQY
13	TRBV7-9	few	ASSPGTATNEKLF
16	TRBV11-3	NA	ASSLEAEKRATNEKLF
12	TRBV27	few	ASTRASGANEQF